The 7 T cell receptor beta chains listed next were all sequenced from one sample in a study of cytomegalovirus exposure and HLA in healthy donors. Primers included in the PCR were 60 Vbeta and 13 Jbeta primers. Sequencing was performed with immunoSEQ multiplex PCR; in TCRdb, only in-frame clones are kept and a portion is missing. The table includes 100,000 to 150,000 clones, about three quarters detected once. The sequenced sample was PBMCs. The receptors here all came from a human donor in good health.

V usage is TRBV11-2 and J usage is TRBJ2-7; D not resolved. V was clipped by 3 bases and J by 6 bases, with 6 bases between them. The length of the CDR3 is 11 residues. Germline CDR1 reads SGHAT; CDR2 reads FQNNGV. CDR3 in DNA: TGTGCCAGCAGCTTTGGGCGCGAGCAGTACTTC. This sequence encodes CASSFGREQYF.

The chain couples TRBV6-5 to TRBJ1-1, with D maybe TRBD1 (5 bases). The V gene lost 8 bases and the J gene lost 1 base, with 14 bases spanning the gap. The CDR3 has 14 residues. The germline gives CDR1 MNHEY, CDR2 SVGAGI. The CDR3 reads CASSPGRGNTEAFF. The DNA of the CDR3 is TGTGCCAGCTCCCCCGGGAGGGGGAACACTGAAGCTTTCTTT.

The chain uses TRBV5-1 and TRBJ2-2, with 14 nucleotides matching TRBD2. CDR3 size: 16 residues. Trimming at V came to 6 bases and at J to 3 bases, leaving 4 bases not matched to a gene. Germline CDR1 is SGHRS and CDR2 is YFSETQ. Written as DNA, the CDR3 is TGCGCCAGCACCCCGACTAGCGGGGGGGACACCGGGGAGCTGTTTTTT. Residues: CASTPTSGGDTGELFF.

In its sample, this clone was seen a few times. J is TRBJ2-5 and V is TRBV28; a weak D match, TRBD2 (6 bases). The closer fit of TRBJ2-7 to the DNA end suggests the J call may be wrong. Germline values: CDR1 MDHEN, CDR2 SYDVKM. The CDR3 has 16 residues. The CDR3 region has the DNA TGTGCCAGCAGTTTATGGGGAGTTGGAGGGTCCTACGAGCAGTACTTC. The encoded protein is CASSLWGVGGSYEQYF.

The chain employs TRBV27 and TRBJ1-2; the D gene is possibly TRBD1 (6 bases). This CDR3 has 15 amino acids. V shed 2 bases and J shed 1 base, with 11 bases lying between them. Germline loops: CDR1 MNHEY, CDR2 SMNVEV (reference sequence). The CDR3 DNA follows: TGTGCCAGCAGTTTAACCCCAGGGGATAACTATGGCTACACCTTC. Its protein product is CASSLTPGDNYGYTF.

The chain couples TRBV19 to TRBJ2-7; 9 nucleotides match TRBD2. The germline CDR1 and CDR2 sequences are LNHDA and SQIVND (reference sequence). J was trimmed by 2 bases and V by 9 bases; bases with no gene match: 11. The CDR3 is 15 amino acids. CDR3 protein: CASRELAGGTYEQYF. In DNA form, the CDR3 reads TGTGCCAGCCGAGAACTAGCGGGTGGCACCTACGAGCAGTACTTC. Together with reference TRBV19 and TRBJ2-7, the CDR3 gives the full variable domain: DGGITQSPKYLFRKEGQNVTLSCEQNLNHDAMYWYRQDPGQGLRLIYYSQIVNDFQKGDIAEGYSVSREKKESFPLTVTSAQKNPTAFYLCASRELAGGTYEQYFGPGTRLTVT.

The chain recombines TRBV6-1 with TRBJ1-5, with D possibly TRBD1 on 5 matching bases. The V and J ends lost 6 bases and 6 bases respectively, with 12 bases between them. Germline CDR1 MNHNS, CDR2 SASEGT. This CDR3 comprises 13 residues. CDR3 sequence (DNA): TGTGCCAGCAGGCGGCAGGGCAGTCAGCCCCAGCATTTT. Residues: CASRRQGSQPQHF.